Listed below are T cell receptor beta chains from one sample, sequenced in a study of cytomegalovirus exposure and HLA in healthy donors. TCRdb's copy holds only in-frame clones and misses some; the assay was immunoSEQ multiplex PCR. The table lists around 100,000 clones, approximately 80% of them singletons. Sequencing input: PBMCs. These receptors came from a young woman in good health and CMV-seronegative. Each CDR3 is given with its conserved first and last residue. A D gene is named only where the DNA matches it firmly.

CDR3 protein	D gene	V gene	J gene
CASSSGLQETQYF	.	TRBV7-9	TRBJ2-5
CASRTDSLSELFF	.	TRBV19	TRBJ1-4
CASSYHGWQPQHF	.	TRBV6-5	TRBJ1-5
CASSHLNYRGRRETQYF	TRBD1	TRBV5-6	TRBJ2-5
CASSIGTGGHEQYF	TRBD1	TRBV19	TRBJ2-7
CASSGLAGNTGELFF	TRBD2	TRBV2	TRBJ2-2
CASSWAGGAYEQYF	TRBD2	TRBV19	TRBJ2-7
CASSVDPRGETQYF	.	TRBV9	TRBJ2-5
CASSVTGNNQPQHF	.	TRBV2	TRBJ1-5
CASSQQGEGNRPQHF	TRBD1	TRBV6-6	TRBJ1-5
CASSEGDGTGGQPQHF	TRBD1	TRBV6-1	TRBJ1-5
CSVELGTGVEKLFF	TRBD1	TRBV29-1	TRBJ1-4
CASSQEGGAPAYEQYF	.	TRBV4-1	.
CASSEDNSGANVLTF	.	TRBV6-1	TRBJ2-6
CASSQDSIGKAFF	.	TRBV4-3	TRBJ1-1
CASSPSRVLNYGYTF	.	TRBV7-3	TRBJ1-2
CASSDRGTANYGYTF	TRBD1	TRBV27	TRBJ1-2
CASSYSYNTEAFF	.	TRBV6-5	TRBJ1-1
CASSFGLAGGNNEQYF	TRBD2	TRBV5-4	TRBJ2-7
CATSRDPRGQPLNTEAFF	TRBD1	TRBV15	TRBJ1-1
CASRGAGGTSGMDTQYF	TRBD2	TRBV5-1	TRBJ2-3
CASSQDRGRSSEAFF	.	TRBV4-2	TRBJ1-1
CATSRVTAEAFF	.	TRBV15	TRBJ1-1
CAWSAPGTYDANYGYTF	.	TRBV30	TRBJ1-2
CASKGTGSYNSPLHF	TRBD1	TRBV9	TRBJ1-6
CSVAGTGANEQFF	TRBD1	TRBV29-1	TRBJ2-1
CASRRQGADTQYF	TRBD1	TRBV6-1	TRBJ2-3
CATSRIDNLEAFF	.	TRBV15	TRBJ1-1
CAWSPGQGLTDTQYF	TRBD1	TRBV30	TRBJ2-3
CASSLEQGAETQYF	TRBD1	TRBV28	TRBJ2-5
CASSLDGQGSTDTQYF	TRBD1	TRBV5-1	TRBJ2-3